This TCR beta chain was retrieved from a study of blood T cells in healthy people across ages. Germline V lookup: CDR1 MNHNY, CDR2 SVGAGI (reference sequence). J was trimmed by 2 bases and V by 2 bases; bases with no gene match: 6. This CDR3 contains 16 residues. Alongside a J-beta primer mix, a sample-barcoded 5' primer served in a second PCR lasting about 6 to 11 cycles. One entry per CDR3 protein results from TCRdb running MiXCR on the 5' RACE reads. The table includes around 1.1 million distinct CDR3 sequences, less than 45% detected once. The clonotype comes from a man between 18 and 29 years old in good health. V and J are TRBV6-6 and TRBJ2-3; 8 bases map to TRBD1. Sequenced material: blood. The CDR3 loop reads CASSYLMQGATDTQYF. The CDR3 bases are TGTGCCAGCAGTTACCTAATGCAGGGGGCCACAGATACGCAGTATTTT.